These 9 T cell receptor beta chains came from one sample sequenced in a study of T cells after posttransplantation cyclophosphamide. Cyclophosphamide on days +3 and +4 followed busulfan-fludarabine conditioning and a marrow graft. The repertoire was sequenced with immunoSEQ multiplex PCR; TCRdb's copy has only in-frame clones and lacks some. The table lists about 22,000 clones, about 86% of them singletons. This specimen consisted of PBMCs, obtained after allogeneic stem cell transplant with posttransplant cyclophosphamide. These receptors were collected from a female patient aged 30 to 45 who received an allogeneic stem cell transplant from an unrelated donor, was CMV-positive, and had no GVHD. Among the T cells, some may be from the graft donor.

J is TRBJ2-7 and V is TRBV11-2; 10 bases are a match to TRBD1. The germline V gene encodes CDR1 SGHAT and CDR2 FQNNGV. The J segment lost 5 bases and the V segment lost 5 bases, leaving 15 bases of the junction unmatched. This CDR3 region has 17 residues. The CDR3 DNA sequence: TGTGCCAGCAGCCCTGGGGTCCGGGACAGGGGAAGAAACGAGCAGTACTTC. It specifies CASSPGVRDRGRNEQYF.

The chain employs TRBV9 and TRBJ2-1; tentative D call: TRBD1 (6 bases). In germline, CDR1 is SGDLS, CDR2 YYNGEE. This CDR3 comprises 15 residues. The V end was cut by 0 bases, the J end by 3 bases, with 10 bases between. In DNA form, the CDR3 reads TGTGCCAGCAGCGTAGGCCAGGGGTACTACAATGAGCAGTTCTTC. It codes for CASSVGQGYYNEQFF.

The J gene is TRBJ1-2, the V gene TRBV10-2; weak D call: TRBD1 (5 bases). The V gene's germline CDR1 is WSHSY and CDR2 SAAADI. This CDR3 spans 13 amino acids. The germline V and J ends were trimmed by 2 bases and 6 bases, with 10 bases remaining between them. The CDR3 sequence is CASSEGGGDGYTF. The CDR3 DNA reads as TGCGCCAGCAGTGAGGGGGGGGGAGATGGCTACACCTTC.

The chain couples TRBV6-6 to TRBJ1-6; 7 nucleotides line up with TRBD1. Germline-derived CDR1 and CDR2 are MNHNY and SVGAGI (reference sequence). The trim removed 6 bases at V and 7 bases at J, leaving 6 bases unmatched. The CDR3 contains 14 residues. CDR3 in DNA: TGTGCCAGCAGGGGGACAGTGGACAATTCACCCCTCCACTTT. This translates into CASRGTVDNSPLHF.

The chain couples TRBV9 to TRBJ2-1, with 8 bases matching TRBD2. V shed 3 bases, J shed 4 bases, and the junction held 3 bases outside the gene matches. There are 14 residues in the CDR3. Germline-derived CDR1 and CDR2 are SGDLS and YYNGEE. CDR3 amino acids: CASSGGLGYNEQFF. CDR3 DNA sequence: TGTGCCAGCAGCGGGGGACTAGGGTACAATGAGCAGTTCTTC.

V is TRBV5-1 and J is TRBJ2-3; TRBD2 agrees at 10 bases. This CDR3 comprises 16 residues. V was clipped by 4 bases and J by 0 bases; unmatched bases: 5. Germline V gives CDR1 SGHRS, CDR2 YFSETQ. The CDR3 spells CASSPSGGGSTDTQYF. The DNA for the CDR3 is TGCGCCAGCAGCCCAAGCGGGGGGGGGAGCACAGATACGCAGTATTTT.

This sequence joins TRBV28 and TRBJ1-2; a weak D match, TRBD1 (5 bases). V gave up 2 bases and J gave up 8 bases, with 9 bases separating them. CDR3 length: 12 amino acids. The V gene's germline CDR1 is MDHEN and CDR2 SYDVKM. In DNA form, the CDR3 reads TGTGCCAGCAGTTTACCCGCAGGGGGCTACACCTTC. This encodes CASSLPAGGYTF.

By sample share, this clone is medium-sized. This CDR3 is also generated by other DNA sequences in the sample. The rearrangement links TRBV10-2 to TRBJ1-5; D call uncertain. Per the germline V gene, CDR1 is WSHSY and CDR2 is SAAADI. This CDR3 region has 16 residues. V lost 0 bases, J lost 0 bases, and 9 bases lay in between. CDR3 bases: TGCGCCAGCAGTGAGTCTCCCGGGAATAGCAATCAGCCCCAGCATTTT. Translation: CASSESPGNSNQPQHF.

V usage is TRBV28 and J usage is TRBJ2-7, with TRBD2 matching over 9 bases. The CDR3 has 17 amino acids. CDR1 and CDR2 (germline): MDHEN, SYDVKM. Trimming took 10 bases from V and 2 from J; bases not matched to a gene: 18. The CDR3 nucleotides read TGTGCCACAAGAAGACTCGGTGTAGCGGGGGCCGCCTACGAGCAGTACTTC. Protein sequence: CATRRLGVAGAAYEQYF.